This TCR beta chain was identified during a study of blood T cell repertoires in COVID-19. Study details: The analysed material was cDNA or gDNA that came from T cells, B-cell-depleted T cells, or PBMCs.

How the authors handled the data: Researchers report that nucleated cell counts were estimated from reference gene primer amplification. The data were produced by immunoSEQ multiplex PCR, yet TCRdb's version contains in-frame clones alone and is incomplete. Clone size and the V and J calls come from that table; the DNA yielded D and trimming. The sample has around 100,000 clones; 87% are singletons. Between the trimmed V and J ends, which lost 6 bases and 5 bases, there was a span of 8 bases. The CDR3 sequence is 13 residues long. Per germline, CDR1 SNHLY and CDR2 FYNNEI. The source is a man between 45 and 60 years old with acute or convalescent COVID-19. The V and J genes are TRBV2 and TRBJ1-6; D is uncertain. The sequenced material came from peripheral blood. In DNA, the CDR3 is TGTGCCAGCAGGGAGGAGAATAATTCACCCCTCCACTTT. Translating it yields CASREENNSPLHF.